This TCR beta chain was sequenced in a study of OX40 agonist ivuxolimab in advanced cancers. Study overall: An agonistic anti-OX40 (CD134) antibody, ivuxolimab, was used to treat the patients. Study-level points and caveats: Low levels of normalized T-cell clonal expansion also appeared in some nonresponders.

Autoimmune disease history or systemic immunosuppression meant exclusion. TCRdb's table, derived via immunoSEQ multiplex PCR, lists solely in-frame clones and lacks some. The table includes under 55,000 clones, around 92% detected once. Points on this clone: What it recognizes is unknown.

This CDR3 has 16 residues. Germline lookup yields CDR1 LNHDA and CDR2 SQIVND (reference sequence). Trimming took off 7 bases at V and 3 bases at J, with 21 bases between the two ends. Sequenced material: CD4+ or CD8+ T cells sorted from blood, taken in a trial of the OX40 agonist ivuxolimab. This receptor was obtained from an adult with an advanced solid tumor such as melanoma, head and neck, liver or kidney cancer. The chain uses TRBV19 and TRBJ1-1; weak D call: TRBD1 (5 bases). CDR3 sequence reads: CASTPSSSGRDTEAFF. The CDR3 nucleotides read TGTGCCAGTACCCCCTCTAGCTCGGGACGGGACACTGAAGCTTTCTTT.